The 3 T cell receptor beta chains below were found in one sample sequenced in a study of T cell repertoires in cytomegalovirus infection. TCRdb itself ran the reads through MiXCR, one entry per CDR3 protein. The sample has 310,000 or so distinct CDR3 sequences; roughly 25% are singletons. No antigen is known for these receptors. Sequencing was performed on cultured PBMCs, taken from culture after CMV antigen stimulation. The receptor set was obtained from a human donor in good health (CMV status not recorded). Some clones in this sample may be carry-over from other donors' samples.

V gene TRBV5-4 combines with J gene TRBJ2-3; D gene uncertain. CDR3 length: 15 amino acids. The V and J ends lost 4 bases and 6 bases respectively, with 18 bases between them. CDR1 is SGHNT, CDR2 YYREEE, per germline (reference sequence). Here the CDR3 DNA reads TGTGCCAGCAGCCCCCGGACCCCCGGTGCGGATACGCAGTATTTT. The encoded protein is CASSPRTPGADTQYF.

This clonotype was observed a few times. V gene TRBV27 combines with J gene TRBJ1-2; TRBD1 matches at 10 bases. The CDR3 length is 14 residues. The V gene end was trimmed by 5 bases and the J gene end by 4 bases; junction bases not matched to a gene: 4. Germline CDR1 MNHEY, CDR2 SMNVEV (reference sequence). The CDR3 region is CASSRDRGAYGYTF. DNA of the CDR3: TGTGCCAGCAGTCGGGACAGGGGCGCCTATGGCTACACCTTC.

This clonotype was recorded once. The genes are TRBV27 and TRBJ1-5, with a possible D match to TRBD1 (6 bases). The CDR3 has 17 amino acids. Germline V gene sequence: CDR1 MNHEY, CDR2 SMNVEV (reference sequence). V gave up 0 bases and J gave up 2 bases, with 14 bases separating them. The CDR3: CASSLSGGLVGNQPQHF. For the CDR3, the DNA is TGTGCCAGCAGTTTATCCGGGGGGCTAGTAGGCAATCAGCCCCAGCATTTT.